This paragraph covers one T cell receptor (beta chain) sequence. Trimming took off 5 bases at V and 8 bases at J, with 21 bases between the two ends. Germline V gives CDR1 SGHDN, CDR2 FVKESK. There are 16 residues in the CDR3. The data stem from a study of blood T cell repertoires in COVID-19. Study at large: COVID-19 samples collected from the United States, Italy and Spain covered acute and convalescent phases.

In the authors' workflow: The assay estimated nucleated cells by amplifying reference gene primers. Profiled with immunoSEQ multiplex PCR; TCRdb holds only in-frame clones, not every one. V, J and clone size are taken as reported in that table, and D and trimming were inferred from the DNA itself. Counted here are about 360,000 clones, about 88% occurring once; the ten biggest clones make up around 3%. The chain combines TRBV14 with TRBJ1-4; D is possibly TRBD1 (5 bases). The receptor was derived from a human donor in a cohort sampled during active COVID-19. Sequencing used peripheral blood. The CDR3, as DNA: TGTGCCAGCAGCAAAAGCCAGGGCCCCTTGGTAGAAAAACTGTTTTTT. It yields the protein CASSKSQGPLVEKLFF.